Shown below are 11 T cell receptor beta chains from a single sample sequenced in a study of T cells in Graves' hyperthyroidism and ophthalmopathy. Regions amplified from RNA transcripts were the TCR beta CDR3 regions. HTBI primers drove first-round RT-PCR of the TCR CDR3. A single record per CDR3 protein comes from TCRdb applying MiXCR to the multiplex PCR reads. The repertoire holds approximately 640,000 distinct CDR3 sequences, with roughly 17% as singletons. Sequencing was done on a sample of blood. The receptors stem from a man aged 50 or older with Graves' hyperthyroidism.

This clonotype was detected many times. The chain combines TRBV30 with TRBJ2-7, with a weak D call TRBD2 (6 bases). The V end was cut by 8 bases, the J end by 0 bases, with 8 bases between. Germline lookup yields CDR1 GTSNPN and CDR2 SVGIG (reference sequence). The CDR3 is 11 residues long. In DNA form, the CDR3 reads TGTGCCGGGGACTTCTCCTACGAGCAGTACTTC. Translation gives CAGDFSYEQYF.

The table lists this clonotype with many counts. The CDR3 here is CSADPARDTEAFF. CDR3 DNA sequence: TGCAGTGCTGACCCAGCCCGGGACACTGAAGCTTTCTTT. The J gene is TRBJ1-1, the V gene TRBV20-1; D ambiguous. Trimming took off 5 bases at V and 3 bases at J, with 13 bases between the two ends. CDR3 size: 13 residues. CDR1 is DFQATT and CDR2 is SNEGSKA in the germline V gene (reference sequence).

This clonotype appeared a few times. The V and J genes are TRBV7-9 and TRBJ2-3; TRBD2 agrees at 10 bases. Per the germline V gene, CDR1 is SEHNR and CDR2 is FQNEAQ (reference sequence). The CDR3 runs 16 residues. The V segment lost 5 bases and the J segment 2 bases; nucleotides outside the gene matches: 7. The CDR3 is CASSSRLAGFTDTQYF. CDR3 in DNA: TGTGCCAGCAGCAGCCGACTAGCGGGTTTCACAGATACGCAGTATTTT.

V gene TRBV6-2 or TRBV6-3 combines with J gene TRBJ2-4; no clear D. Deletions cut 2 bases from V and 1 base from J, with 6 bases between. This CDR3 is built from 14 residues. Germline V CDR1 and CDR2: MNHEY, SVGEGT. CDR3 sequence: CASSYLGAKNIQYF. CDR3 sequence (DNA): TGTGCCAGCAGTTACCTGGGGGCCAAAAACATTCAGTACTTC.

This clonotype occurred many times. V and J are TRBV28 and TRBJ2-1; D perhaps matches TRBD2 (5 bases). CDR1 is MDHEN and CDR2 is SYDVKM in the germline V gene. The CDR3 covers 15 residues. The V gene lost 2 bases and the J gene lost 7 bases, with 15 bases spanning the gap. CDR3 in amino acids: CASSLPLLDLNEQFF. The CDR3 DNA follows: TGTGCCAGCAGTTTACCTCTCTTGGACTTGAATGAGCAGTTCTTC.

This clonotype was detected ten times or more. This rearrangement joins TRBV9 to TRBJ2-7; the match to TRBD2 covers 7 bases. The V gene's germline CDR1 is SGDLS and CDR2 YYNGEE. This CDR3 spans 15 amino acids. The J segment lost 2 bases and the V segment lost 0 bases, leaving 5 bases of the junction unmatched. CDR3 DNA: TGTGCCAGCAGCGTAGCAACTAGCGTGGCCTACGAGCAGTACTTC. The encoded protein is CASSVATSVAYEQYF.

This clonotype appeared a few times. The J gene is TRBJ2-1, the V gene TRBV7-9; D possibly corresponds to TRBD2 (5 bases). Germline CDR1 SEHNR, CDR2 FQNEAQ (reference sequence). This CDR3 region has 14 residues. V dropped 1 base and J dropped 5 bases, with 9 bases sitting between them. The CDR3 region has the DNA TGTGCCAGCAGCTTAGAACTAGTTAACAATGAGCAGTTCTTC. It codes for CASSLELVNNEQFF.

This clonotype was seen repeatedly, ten times or more. V usage is TRBV2 and J usage is TRBJ2-7, with 7 nucleotides matching TRBD1. Germline V gene lookup returns CDR1 SNHLY and CDR2 FYNNEI. V lost 4 bases and J lost 6; bases outside the gene matches: 6. The CDR3 is made up of 13 amino acids. CDR3: CASSATGESEQYF. The CDR3 nucleotides read TGTGCCAGCAGTGCAACAGGGGAAAGCGAGCAGTACTTC.

At least ten counts were recorded for this clonotype. V and J are TRBV6-1 and TRBJ2-1, with 12 bases matching TRBD2. The trim removed 5 bases at V and 7 bases at J, leaving 6 bases unmatched. Germline assignment: CDR1 MNHNS and CDR2 SASEGT. The CDR3 covers 15 residues. CDR3 region: CASSKTSGSYNEQFF. CDR3 nucleotide sequence: TGTGCCAGCAGTAAGACTAGCGGGAGTTATAATGAGCAGTTCTTC.

This clonotype was recorded at least ten times. This CDR3 is CASSNRGPDTEAFF. CDR3 DNA: TGTGCCAGCAGCAACAGGGGTCCGGACACTGAAGCTTTCTTT. The chain recombines TRBV7-8 with TRBJ1-1; 7 bases fit TRBD1. Germline CDR1 is SGHVS and CDR2 is FQNEAQ. V shed 5 bases and J 3 bases; nucleotides not matched to a gene: 6. This CDR3 comprises 14 residues.

The rearrangement joins TRBV6-1 to TRBJ2-7; TRBD1 matches 11 bases. The V and J ends lost 6 bases and 2 bases, in that order; junction bases with no gene match: 6. The CDR3 runs to 15 residues. CDR1 and CDR2 (germline): MNHNS, SASEGT. CDR3 sequence reads: CASSEGQGVAYEQYV. The CDR3 region has the DNA TGTGCCAGCAGCGAGGGACAGGGGGTCGCCTACGAGCAGTACGTC.